This TCR beta chain originates from a study of CD8+ T cells in alopecia areata. The wider study: A regimen of oral tofacitinib, 5 to 10 mg twice daily, was given to treated patients. Findings and limits, study-wide: Scalp samples also yield sequences of resident alphabeta T cells from normal skin.

RNA was extracted and reverse transcribed into cDNA as the sequencing template. The protocol was immunoSEQ multiplex PCR, while the TCRdb copy is restricted to in-frame clones and leaves out a portion. This table holds 200,000 to 250,000 clones, 66% found once. Sample treatment: oral pan-JAK inhibitor, 5-10 mg twice daily. PBMCs served as the source from which CD4+ and CD8+ T cells were sorted. Between the trimmed V and J ends, which lost 3 bases and 5 bases, there was a span of 10 bases. The CDR3 runs to 13 residues. Germline CDR1 MNHEY, CDR2 SMNVEV (reference sequence). Comments on this clone: Its antigen is as yet unknown.

Sequences were derived from CD4+ T cells sorted from blood, sampled between weeks 44 and 45, from a patient treated with tofacitinib. The origin of this receptor is a human donor with alopecia areata. This chain links TRBV27 with TRBJ1-1; D is unclear. CDR3 sequence: CASSFRGYTEAFF. The CDR3, as DNA: TGTGCCAGCAGTTTTCGGGGATATACTGAAGCTTTCTTT.